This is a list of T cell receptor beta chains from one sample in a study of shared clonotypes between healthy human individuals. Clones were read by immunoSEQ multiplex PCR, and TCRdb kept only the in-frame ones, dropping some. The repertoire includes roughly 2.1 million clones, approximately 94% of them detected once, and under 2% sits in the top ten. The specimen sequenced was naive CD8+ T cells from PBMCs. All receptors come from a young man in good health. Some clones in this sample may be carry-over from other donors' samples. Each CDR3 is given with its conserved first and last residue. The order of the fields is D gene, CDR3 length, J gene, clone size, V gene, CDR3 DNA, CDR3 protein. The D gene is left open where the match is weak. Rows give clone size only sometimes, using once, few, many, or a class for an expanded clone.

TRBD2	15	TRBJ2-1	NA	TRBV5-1	TGCGCCAGCAGCTTGGCCAGCGGGAGATTATATGAGCAGTTCTTC	CASSLASGRLYEQFF
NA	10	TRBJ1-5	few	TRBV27	TGTGCCACCGGGGATCAGCCCCAGCATTTT	CATGDQPQHF
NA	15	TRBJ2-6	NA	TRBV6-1	TGTGCCAGCAGTGCCCCTAGCTCTGGGGCCAACGTCCTGACTTTC	CASSAPSSGANVLTF
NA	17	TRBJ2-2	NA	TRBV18	TGTGCCAGCTCACCACCACGTTGGGGGAAGAACACCGGGGAGCTGTTTTTT	CASSPPRWGKNTGELFF
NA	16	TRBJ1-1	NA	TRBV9	TGTGCCAGCAGCCAGCGAGGAACAGCCCTATACACTGAAGCTTTCTTT	CASSQRGTALYTEAFF
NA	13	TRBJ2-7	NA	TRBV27	TGTGCCAGCAGTTTCGGTATCACCTACGAGCAGTACTTC	CASSFGITYEQYF
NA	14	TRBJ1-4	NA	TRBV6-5	TGTGCCAGCAGCCAAGACAGGAGTAATGAAAAACTGTTTTTT	CASSQDRSNEKLFF
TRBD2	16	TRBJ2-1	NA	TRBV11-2	TGTGCCAGCAGGGGACCCTCGGGGGAGGGTTACAATGAGCAGTTCTTC	CASRGPSGEGYNEQFF
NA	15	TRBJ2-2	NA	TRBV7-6	TGTGCCAGCAGCTTAAGCAGGGCTGACACCGGGGAGCTGTTTTTT	CASSLSRADTGELFF
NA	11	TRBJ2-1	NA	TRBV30	TGTGCCTGTCCGAAAGGGGGTTTTCAGTTCTTC	CACPKGGFQFF
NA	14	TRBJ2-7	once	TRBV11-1	TGTGCCAGCAGCTTAGTGGGGGGCGCGGCCGAGCAGTACTTC	CASSLVGGAAEQYF
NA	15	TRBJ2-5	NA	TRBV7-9	TGTGCCAGCAGCCCAATGGGCCAGGGGAAGGAGACCCAGTACTTC	CASSPMGQGKETQYF
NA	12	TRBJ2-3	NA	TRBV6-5	TGTGCCAGCACCGGGACTCCACATACGCAGTATTTT	CASTGTPHTQYF
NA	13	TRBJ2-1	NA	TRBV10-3	TGTGCCATCAGTGGGGAGATCCCTGGTGAGCAGTTCTTC	CAISGEIPGEQFF
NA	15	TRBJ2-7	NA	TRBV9	TGTGCCAGCAGCGTTGATAGCGGTACTTCCTACGAGCAGTACTTC	CASSVDSGTSYEQYF
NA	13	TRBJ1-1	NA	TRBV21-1	TGTGCCAGCTGTTCTTCCGGGAGCACTGAAGCTTTCTTT	CASCSSGSTEAFF
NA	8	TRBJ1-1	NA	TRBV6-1	TGTGCCAGCGGAGACGCTTTCTTT	CASGDAFF
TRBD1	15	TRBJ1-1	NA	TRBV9	TGTGCCAGCAGCGCCCCAGGGGGAGGAAGAACTGAAGCTTTCTTT	CASSAPGGGRTEAFF
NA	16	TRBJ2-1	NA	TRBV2	TGTGCCAGCAGTGATGTTTGGCGTGGGGGCCACAATGAGCAGTTCTTC	CASSDVWRGGHNEQFF
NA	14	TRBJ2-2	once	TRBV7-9	TGTGCCAGCAGCTTGGCCAGGGATTACGGGGAGCTGTTTTTT	CASSLARDYGELFF
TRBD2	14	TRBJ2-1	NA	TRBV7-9	TGTGCCAGCAGCGCTAGCGGCATTTACAATGAGCAGTTCTTC	CASSASGIYNEQFF
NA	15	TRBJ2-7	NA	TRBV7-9	TGTGCCAGCAGCACCGATTTAGCAGGAGCATACGAGCAGTACTTC	CASSTDLAGAYEQYF
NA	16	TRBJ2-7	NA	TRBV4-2	TGTGCCAGCAGCCAAGAGGGGGCTGGGATCTCCTACGAGCAGTACTTC	CASSQEGAGISYEQYF
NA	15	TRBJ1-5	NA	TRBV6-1	TGTGCCAGCAGTGAACTACGTTTCAGCAATCAGCCCCAGCATTTT	CASSELRFSNQPQHF
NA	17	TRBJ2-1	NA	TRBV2	TGTGCCAGCAGTGGGGACAAGGAACAGTCCGCTATGCATGAGCAGTTCTTC	CASSGDKEQSAMHEQFF
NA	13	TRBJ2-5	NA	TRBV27	TGTGCCAGCAGTTCCCTTTCTTCGGAGACCCAGTACTTC	CASSSLSSETQYF
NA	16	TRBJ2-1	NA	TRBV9	TGTGCCAGCAGCCCTTCTGGGAACTGGGGGACGAATGAGCAGTTCTTC	CASSPSGNWGTNEQFF
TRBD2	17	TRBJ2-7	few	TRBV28	TGTGCCAGCAGTGAGCTAGCGGGAGGGCCCGACGCCTACGAGCAGTACTTC	CASSELAGGPDAYEQYF
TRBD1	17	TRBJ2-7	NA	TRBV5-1	TGCGCCAGCAGTAGACAGGGTGCCGGGACCACAGACTACGAGCAGTACTTC	CASSRQGAGTTDYEQYF
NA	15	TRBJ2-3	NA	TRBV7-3	TGTGCCAGCAGCCGAGGGACGGCTAGCACAGATACGCAGTATTTT	CASSRGTASTDTQYF
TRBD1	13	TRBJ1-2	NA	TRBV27	TGTGCCAGCAGTTTATACAGGGGTGAGGGCTACACCTTC	CASSLYRGEGYTF
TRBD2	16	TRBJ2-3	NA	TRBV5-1	TGCGCCAGCAGCCCAGTGACTAGCGGGAGCTCAGATACGCAGTATTTT	CASSPVTSGSSDTQYF
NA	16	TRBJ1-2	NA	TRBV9	TGTGCCAGCAGCGTAGGTAGGGCCACTATGGCGAATGGCTACACCTTC	CASSVGRATMANGYTF
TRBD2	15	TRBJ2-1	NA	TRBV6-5	TGTGCCAGCAGAAATAGCGGGAGCTCCTACAATGAGCAGTTCTTC	CASRNSGSSYNEQFF
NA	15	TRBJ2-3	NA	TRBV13	TGTGCCAGCAGCGCCGGGCCGAGAGGGACAGATACGCAGTATTTT	CASSAGPRGTDTQYF
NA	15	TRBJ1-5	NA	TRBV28	TGTGCCAGCAGCCAAGGGGTAATCGGAGGACAGCCCCAGCATTTT	CASSQGVIGGQPQHF
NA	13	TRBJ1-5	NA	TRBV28	TGTGCCAGCAGTCAGGGGCGGAATCAGCCCCAGCATTTT	CASSQGRNQPQHF
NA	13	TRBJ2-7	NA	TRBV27	TGTGCCAGCAGTTGGGGACCCTCCTACGAGCAGTACTTC	CASSWGPSYEQYF
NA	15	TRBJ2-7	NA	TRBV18	TGTGCCAGCTCAAGGACCTCACCCGGCGCCTACGAGCAGTACTTC	CASSRTSPGAYEQYF
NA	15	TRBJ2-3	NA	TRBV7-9	TGTGCCAGCAGCTTGGTGACAGTAAGTGCAGATACGCAGTATTTT	CASSLVTVSADTQYF
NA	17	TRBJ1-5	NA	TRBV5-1	TGCGCCAGCAGCGTCCCCGGCCACAGGGTAGGGAATCAGCCCCAGCATTTT	CASSVPGHRVGNQPQHF
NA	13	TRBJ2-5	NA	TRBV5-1	TGCGCCAGCAGGGCAGAGTACCAAGAGACCCAGTACTTC	CASRAEYQETQYF
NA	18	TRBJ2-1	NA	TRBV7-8	TGTGCCAGCAGCTTAGCGTTGGGGGGCGCCTCAGTCTACAATGAGCAGTTCTTC	CASSLALGGASVYNEQFF
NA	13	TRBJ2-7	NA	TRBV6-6	TGTGCCAGCATCGGGTCGAAAGCCTACGAGCAGTACTTC	CASIGSKAYEQYF
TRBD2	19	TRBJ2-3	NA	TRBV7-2	TGTGCCAGCAGCTTTTTCTTGACTAGCGGGAGGGGAGGGACAGATACGCAGTATTTT	CASSFFLTSGRGGTDTQYF
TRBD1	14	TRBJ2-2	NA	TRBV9	TGTGCCAGCAGCGCGGGACAGGGGAGCGGGGAGCTGTTTTTT	CASSAGQGSGELFF
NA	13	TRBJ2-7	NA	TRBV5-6	TGTGCCAGCAGCTTGGAGGGATCCTACGAGCAGTACTTC	CASSLEGSYEQYF
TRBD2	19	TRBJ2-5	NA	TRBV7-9	TGTGCCAGCAGCTTAGTTAAAAGCCTAGCGGGAGGGCCTGCAGAGACCCAGTACTTC	CASSLVKSLAGGPAETQYF
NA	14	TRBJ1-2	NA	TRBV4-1	TGCGCCAGCAGCCAAGATAGGGGTGGCCGGGGCTACACCTTC	CASSQDRGGRGYTF
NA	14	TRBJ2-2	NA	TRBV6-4	TGTGCCAGCAGTGACTCTTTGAACTTCGGGGAGCTGTTTTTT	CASSDSLNFGELFF
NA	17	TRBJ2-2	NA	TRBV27	TGTGCCAGCAGTTTATTGGTGGCTAGCGTGGGCACCGGGGAGCTGTTTTTT	CASSLLVASVGTGELFF
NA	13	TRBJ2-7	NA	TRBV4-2	TGTGCCAGCAGCCCCCGCGCATCCTACGAGCAGTACTTC	CASSPRASYEQYF
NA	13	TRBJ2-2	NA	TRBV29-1	TGCAGCGTTGCAGACAGAAACACCGGGGAGCTGTTTTTT	CSVADRNTGELFF
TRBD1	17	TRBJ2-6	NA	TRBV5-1	TGCGCCAGCAGTGATGGACAGGTTAACTCTGGGGCCAACGTCCTGACTTTC	CASSDGQVNSGANVLTF
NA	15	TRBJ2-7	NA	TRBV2	TGTGCCAGCAGTGAACGGGGGGCCCAAGACAACGAGCAGTACTTC	CASSERGAQDNEQYF